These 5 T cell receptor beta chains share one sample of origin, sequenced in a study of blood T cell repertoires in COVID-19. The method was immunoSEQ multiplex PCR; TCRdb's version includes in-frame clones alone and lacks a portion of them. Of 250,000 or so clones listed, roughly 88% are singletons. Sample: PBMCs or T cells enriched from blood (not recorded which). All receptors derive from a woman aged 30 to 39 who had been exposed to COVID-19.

The CDR3, as DNA: TGTGCCAGCAGGGGGGGACTAGCGACCCTTTCCGAGCAGTTCTTC. It codes for CASRGGLATLSEQFF. This chain connects TRBV6-1 to TRBJ2-1; 10 bases fit TRBD2. CDR3 length: 15 amino acids. The trim removed 6 bases at V and 10 bases at J, leaving 12 bases unmatched. Germline V gene lookup returns CDR1 MNHNS and CDR2 SASEGT.

CDR3 in DNA: TGTGCCAGCAGCCCATTGACTAGCGGGAGATTAGAGACCCAGTACTTC. Amino acids: CASSPLTSGRLETQYF. This sequence joins TRBV4-2 and TRBJ2-5; TRBD2 aligns across 12 bases. The germline V gene encodes CDR1 LGHNA and CDR2 YNFKEQ. V was pared by 4 bases and J by 4 bases, with 7 bases of the junction left unmatched. CDR3 size: 16 residues.

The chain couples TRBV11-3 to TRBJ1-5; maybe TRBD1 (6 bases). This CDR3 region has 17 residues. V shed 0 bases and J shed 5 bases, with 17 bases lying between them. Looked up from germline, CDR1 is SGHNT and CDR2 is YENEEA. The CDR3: CASSLDYPGTSDQPQHF. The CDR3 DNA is TGTGCCAGCAGCTTAGATTATCCCGGGACATCTGATCAGCCCCAGCATTTT.

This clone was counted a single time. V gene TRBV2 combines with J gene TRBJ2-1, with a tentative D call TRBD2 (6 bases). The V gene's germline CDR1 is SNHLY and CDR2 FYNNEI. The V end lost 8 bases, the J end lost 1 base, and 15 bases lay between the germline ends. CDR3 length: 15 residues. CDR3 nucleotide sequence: TGTGCCAGCTCCCCCCAAGGGACTTCCTACAATGAGCAGTTCTTC. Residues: CASSPQGTSYNEQFF.

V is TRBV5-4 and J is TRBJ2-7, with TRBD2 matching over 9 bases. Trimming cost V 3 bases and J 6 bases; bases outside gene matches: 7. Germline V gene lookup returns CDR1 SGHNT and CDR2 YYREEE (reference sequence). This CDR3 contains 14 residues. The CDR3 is CASSSGTSKGEQYF. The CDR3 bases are TGTGCCAGCAGCTCCGGGACTAGCAAAGGCGAGCAGTACTTC.